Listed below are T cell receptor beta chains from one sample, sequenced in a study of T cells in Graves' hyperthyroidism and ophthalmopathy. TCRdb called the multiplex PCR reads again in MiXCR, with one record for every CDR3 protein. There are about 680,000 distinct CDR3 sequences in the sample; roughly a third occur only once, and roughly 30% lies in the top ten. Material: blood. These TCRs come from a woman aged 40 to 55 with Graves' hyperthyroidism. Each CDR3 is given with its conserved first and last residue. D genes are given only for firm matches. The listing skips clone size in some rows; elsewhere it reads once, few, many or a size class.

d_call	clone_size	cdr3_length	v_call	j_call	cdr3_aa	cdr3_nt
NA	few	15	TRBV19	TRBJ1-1	CASLVGGIGSTEAFF	TGTGCCAGTCTAGTAGGAGGGATTGGTAGTACTGAAGCTTTCTTT
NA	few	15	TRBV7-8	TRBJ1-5	CASSQDGRGGQPQHF	TGTGCCAGCAGCCAAGACGGAAGGGGCGGTCAGCCCCAGCATTTT
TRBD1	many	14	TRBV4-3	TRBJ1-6	CASSHLQGESPLHF	TGCGCCAGCAGCCACCTACAGGGGGAATCACCCCTCCACTTT
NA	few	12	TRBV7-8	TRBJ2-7	CASTTGRNEQYF	TGTGCCAGCACGACAGGGAGGAACGAGCAGTACTTC
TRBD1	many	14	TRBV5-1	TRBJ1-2	CASSPTDRAGGYTF	TGCGCCAGCAGCCCCACCGACAGGGCCGGCGGCTACACCTTC
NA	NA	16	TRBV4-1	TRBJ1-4	CASSQDRKGSNEKLFF	TGCGCCAGCAGCCAAGATAGGAAGGGGTCCAATGAAAAACTGTTTTTT
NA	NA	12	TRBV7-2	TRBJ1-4	CASSQSGEKLFF	TGCGCCAGCAGCCAGTCGGGCGAAAAACTGTTTTTT
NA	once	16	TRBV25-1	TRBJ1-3	CASSLDGPVSGNTIYF	TGTGCCAGCAGTTTAGACGGGCCGGTCTCTGGAAACACCATATATTTT
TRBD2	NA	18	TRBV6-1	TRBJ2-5	CASSDGLAGGIYTKTQYF	TGTGCCAGCAGTGACGGACTAGCGGGAGGGATTTACACGAAGACCCAGTACTTC
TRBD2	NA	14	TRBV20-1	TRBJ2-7	CSAPSGGWRYEQYF	TGCAGTGCTCCATCCGGGGGGTGGCGCTACGAGCAGTACTTC
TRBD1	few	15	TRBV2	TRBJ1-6	CASSEFGQGGTPLHF	TGTGCCAGCAGTGAATTCGGACAGGGAGGAACACCCCTCCACTTT
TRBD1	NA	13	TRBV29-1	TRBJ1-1	CSGTGWMNTEAFF	TGCAGCGGGACAGGGTGGATGAACACTGAAGCTTTCTTT
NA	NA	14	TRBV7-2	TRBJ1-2	CASSGQQGGNGYTF	TGTGCCAGCAGCGGACAACAGGGTGGTAACGGCTACACCTTC
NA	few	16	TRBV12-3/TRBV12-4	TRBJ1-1	CASTQWAGVGLTEAFF	TGTGCCAGCACCCAATGGGCGGGGGTCGGACTCACTGAAGCTTTCTTT
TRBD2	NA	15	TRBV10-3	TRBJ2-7	CAIRGSAGVENEQYF	TGTGCCATAAGGGGGTCAGCGGGAGTGGAGAATGAGCAGTACTTC
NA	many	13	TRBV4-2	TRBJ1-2	CASSQGQGHGYTF	TGTGCCAGCAGCCAAGGGCAGGGGCATGGCTACACCTTC
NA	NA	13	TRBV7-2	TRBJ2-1	CASSPGNYNEQFF	TGTGCCAGCAGCCCGGGTAATTACAATGAGCAGTTCTTC
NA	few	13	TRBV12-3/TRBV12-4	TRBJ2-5	CASSETPRETQYF	TGTGCCAGCAGTGAAACCCCGAGGGAGACCCAGTACTTC
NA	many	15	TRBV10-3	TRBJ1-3	CAISGAALSGNTIYF	TGTGCCATCAGCGGCGCCGCACTCTCTGGAAACACCATATATTTT
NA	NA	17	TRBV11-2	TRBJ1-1	CASSPLMRAGQSTEAFF	TGTGCCAGCAGTCCCTTGATGCGGGCGGGGCAGTCAACTGAAGCTTTCTTT
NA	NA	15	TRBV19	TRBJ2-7	CASSLRELGSYEQYF	TGTGCCAGTAGTCTCCGGGAGCTCGGCTCCTACGAGCAGTACTTC
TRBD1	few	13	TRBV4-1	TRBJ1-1	CASSHPGQGSAFF	TGTGCCAGCAGCCATCCCGGACAGGGGTCGGCTTTCTTT
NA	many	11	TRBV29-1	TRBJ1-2	CSVRQPYGYTF	TGCAGCGTTCGACAGCCCTATGGCTACACCTTC
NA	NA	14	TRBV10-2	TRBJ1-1	CASSEGRVVTEAFF	TGCGCCAGCAGTGAGGGCAGGGTGGTGACTGAAGCTTTCTTT
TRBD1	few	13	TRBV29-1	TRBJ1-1	CSDKGATNTEAFF	TGCAGCGACAAGGGGGCTACGAACACTGAAGCTTTCTTT
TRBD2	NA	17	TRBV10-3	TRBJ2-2	CAISPSGLAGNTGELFF	TGTGCCATCAGTCCCTCCGGACTAGCGGGGAACACCGGGGAGCTGTTTTTT
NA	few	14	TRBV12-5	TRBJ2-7	CASGSAGRSYEQYF	TGTGCTAGTGGTTCCGCGGGGAGGTCCTACGAGCAGTACTTC
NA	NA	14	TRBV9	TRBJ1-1	CASSVEERNTEAFF	TGTGCCAGCAGCGTAGAGGAAAGGAACACTGAAGCTTTCTTT
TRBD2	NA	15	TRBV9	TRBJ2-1	CASSVGSGRAIEQFF	TGTGCCAGCAGCGTAGGGAGCGGGAGGGCCATTGAGCAGTTCTTC
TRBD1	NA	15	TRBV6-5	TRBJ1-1	CASSRPGTVHPEAFF	TGTGCCAGCAGTCGACCTGGGACAGTTCATCCTGAAGCTTTCTTT
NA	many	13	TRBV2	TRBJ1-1	CASSQETNTEAFF	TGTGCCAGCAGCCAAGAGACGAACACTGAAGCTTTCTTT
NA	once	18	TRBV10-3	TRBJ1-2	CAISECKGGHRWGYGYTF	TGTGCCATCAGCGAGTGCAAAGGGGGACACCGGTGGGGCTATGGCTACACCTTC
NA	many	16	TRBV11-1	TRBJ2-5	CASSSYADSSEETQYF	TGTGCCAGCAGCTCATACGCCGACAGTAGCGAAGAGACCCAGTACTTC
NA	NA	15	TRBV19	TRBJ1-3	CATDRLDSRRNTIYF	TGTGCCACCGACCGGCTGGACAGCCGCCGAAACACCATATATTTT
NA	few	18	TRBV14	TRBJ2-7	CASSPVRGLGGSRYEQYF	TGTGCCAGCAGCCCGGTCAGGGGACTGGGCGGGAGTCGTTACGAGCAGTACTTC
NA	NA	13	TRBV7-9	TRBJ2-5	CASSPTDFQPQYF	TGTGCCAGCAGCCCGACTGACTTTCAGCCCCAGTACTTC
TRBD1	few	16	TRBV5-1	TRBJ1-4	CASSRTGDATNEKLFF	TGCGCCAGCAGCCGCACAGGGGATGCAACTAATGAAAAACTGTTTTTT
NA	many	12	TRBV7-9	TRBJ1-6	CASKENNSPLHF	TGTGCCAGCAAGGAGAATAATTCACCCCTCCACTTT
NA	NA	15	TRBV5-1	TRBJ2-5	CASSLASSLGETQYF	TGCGCCAGCAGCTTGGCCAGTTCGCTCGGGGAGACCCAGTACTTC
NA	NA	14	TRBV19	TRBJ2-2	CASSLSGRNGELFF	TGTGCCAGTAGTCTGTCCGGTAGGAACGGGGAGCTGTTTTTT
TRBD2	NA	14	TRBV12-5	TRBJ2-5	CASVLRGDQETQYF	TGTGCTAGTGTCCTACGGGGGGACCAAGAGACCCAGTACTTC
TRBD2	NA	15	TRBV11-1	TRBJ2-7	CASSPIAGGTSEQYF	TGTGCCAGCAGCCCTATAGCGGGGGGGACCAGTGAGCAGTACTTC
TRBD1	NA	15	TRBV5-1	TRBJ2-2	CASSFRQGSTGELFF	TGCGCCAGCAGTTTCCGACAGGGGAGCACCGGGGAGCTGTTTTTT
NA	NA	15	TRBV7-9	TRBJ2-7	CASSLNSGFPYEQYF	TGTGCCAGCAGCTTGAATAGCGGCTTTCCCTACGAGCAGTACTTC
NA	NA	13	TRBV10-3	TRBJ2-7	CAISSGRGYEQYF	TGTGCCATCAGTTCCGGGCGGGGCTACGAGCAGTACTTC
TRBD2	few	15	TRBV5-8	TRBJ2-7	CASSPSSGRSYEQYF	TGTGCCAGCAGCCCATCTAGCGGGAGGTCGTACGAGCAGTACTTC
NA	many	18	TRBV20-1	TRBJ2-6	CSARDTKGSSSGANVLTF	TGCAGTGCTAGAGATACCAAGGGGTCGAGCTCTGGGGCCAACGTCCTGACTTTC
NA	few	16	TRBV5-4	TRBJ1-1	CASSLPSGLLNTEAFF	TGTGCCAGCAGCTTACCCTCCGGACTCTTGAACACTGAAGCTTTCTTT
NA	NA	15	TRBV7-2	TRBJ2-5	CASSGVARGQETQYF	TGTGCCAGCAGCGGGGTGGCGCGAGGTCAAGAGACCCAGTACTTC
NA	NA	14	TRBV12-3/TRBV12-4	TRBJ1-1	CASSLPPENTEAFF	TGTGCCAGCAGTTTACCCCCCGAGAACACTGAAGCTTTCTTT
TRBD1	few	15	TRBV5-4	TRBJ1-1	CASSGDRDRGTEAFF	TGTGCCAGCAGCGGAGACCGGGACAGGGGAACTGAAGCTTTCTTT
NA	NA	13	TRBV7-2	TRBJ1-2	CASSDLGGYGYTF	TGTGCCAGCAGCGACCTCGGAGGTTATGGCTACACCTTC
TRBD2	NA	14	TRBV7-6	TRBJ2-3	CATQRGSGTDTQYF	TGTGCCACGCAGCGGGGATCGGGCACAGATACGCAGTATTTT
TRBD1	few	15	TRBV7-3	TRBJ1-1	CASSLRDSPNTEAFF	TGTGCCAGCTCGCTTCGGGACAGCCCAAACACTGAAGCTTTCTTT
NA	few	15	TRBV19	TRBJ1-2	CASHIPGRNLYGYTF	TGTGCCAGCCATATTCCGGGACGAAACCTTTATGGCTACACCTTC
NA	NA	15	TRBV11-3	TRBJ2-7	CASSSRGDDSYEQYF	TGTGCCAGCAGCTCGAGGGGGGACGACTCCTACGAGCAGTACTTC
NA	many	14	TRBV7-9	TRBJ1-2	CASSARQDLNGYTF	TGTGCCAGCAGCGCACGACAGGACCTTAATGGCTACACCTTC
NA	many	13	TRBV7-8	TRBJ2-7	CASSGGTLYEQYF	TGTGCCAGCAGCGGGGGCACCTTATACGAGCAGTACTTC
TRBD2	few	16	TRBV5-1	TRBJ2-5	CASGIGLAGVGETQYF	TGCGCCAGCGGAATAGGACTAGCGGGGGTGGGAGAGACCCAGTACTTC